This passage covers 8 T cell receptor beta chains from one sample sequenced in a study of blood T cell repertoires in COVID-19. The protocol was immunoSEQ multiplex PCR, while the TCRdb copy is restricted to in-frame clones and leaves out a portion. The table shows some 250,000 clones, with just under 90% occurring only once. Specimen: PBMCs or T cells enriched from blood (not recorded which). The receptors shown here come from a woman younger than 45 with acute COVID-19.

The V and J genes are TRBV30 and TRBJ1-5, with 7 bases aligning to TRBD1. The CDR3 has 14 residues. The V segment lost 7 bases and the J segment 2 bases; nucleotides outside the gene matches: 8. CDR1 is GTSNPN and CDR2 is SVGIG in the germline V gene (reference sequence). CDR3 in DNA: TGTGCCTTTGAAGGGGGCTCGGGCAATCAGCCCCAGCATTTT. It specifies CAFEGGSGNQPQHF. The full variable domain, rest sourced from reference TRBV30 and TRBJ1-5, is SQTIHQWPATLVQPVGSPLSLECTVEGTSNPNLYWYRQAAGRGLQLLFYSVGIGQISSEVPQNLSASRPQDRQFILSSKKLLLSDSGFYLCAFEGGSGNQPQHFGDGTRLSIL.

This clone was counted once. V is TRBV5-1 and J is TRBJ2-7; TRBD2 matches 7 bases. The germline V gene has CDR1 SGHRS and CDR2 YFSETQ. The CDR3 is made up of 13 amino acids. V shed 5 bases and J 5 bases; nucleotides not matched to a gene: 7. The CDR3 is CASSLPGGDEQYF. The CDR3, as DNA: TGCGCCAGCAGTCTTCCGGGAGGAGACGAGCAGTACTTC.

The chain employs TRBV4-3 and TRBJ2-5; D may be TRBD1 (5 bases). V lost 0 bases and J lost 4, with 12 bases in between. The CDR3 loop spans 15 amino acids. CDR1 is LGHNA and CDR2 is YSLEER in the germline V gene. The CDR3 region has the DNA TGCGCCAGCAGCCAAGATCCCGGACACATAGAGACCCAGTACTTC. Translated, it gives CASSQDPGHIETQYF.

The rearrangement links TRBV3-1 (or the pseudogene TRBV3-2) to TRBJ1-2, with TRBD1 matching 7 bases. J gave up 6 bases and V 4 bases, and 2 bases lay outside the gene matches. Germline V gives CDR1 LGHDT, CDR2 YNNKEL (reference sequence). CDR3 size: 12 residues. The CDR3: CASSPGQDGYTF. The CDR3, as DNA: TGTGCCAGCAGCCCCGGACAGGATGGCTACACCTTC.

The chain links TRBV10-1 to TRBJ2-3; no clear D. V shed 6 bases and J shed 0 bases, with 7 bases lying between them. From germline, CDR1 is WNHNN and CDR2 SYGVQD (reference sequence). The CDR3 is 13 residues long. The CDR3 spells CASSGSSTDTQYF. In nucleotides, the CDR3 is TGCGCCAGCAGCGGGTCGAGCACAGATACGCAGTATTTT.

V gene TRBV5-1 combines with J gene TRBJ2-7; 7 bases are a match to TRBD1. There are 14 residues in the CDR3. V was clipped by 2 bases and J by 3 bases; unmatched bases: 5. In germline, CDR1 is SGHRS, CDR2 YFSETQ. DNA for the CDR3: TGCGCCAGCAGCTTCCCGGGACAGAGCTACGAGCAGTACTTC. It specifies CASSFPGQSYEQYF.

This chain links TRBV6-2 or TRBV6-3 with TRBJ1-6; 7 bases line up with TRBD1. The J segment lost 0 bases and the V segment lost 5 bases, leaving 4 bases of the junction unmatched. The CDR3 consists of 16 residues. CDR1 is MNHEY, CDR2 SVGEGT, per germline. The CDR3 bases are TGTGCCAGCAGTCGGGGACAGAGCTCCTATAATTCACCCCTCCACTTT. It specifies CASSRGQSSYNSPLHF.

V is TRBV4-3 and J is TRBJ1-1; 9 positions agree with TRBD1. CDR1 and CDR2 (germline): LGHNA, YSLEER. The J segment lost 5 bases and the V segment lost 1 base, leaving 2 bases of the junction unmatched. This CDR3 spans 14 amino acids. The DNA of the CDR3 is TGCGCCAGCAGCCAAGGACAGGGGGTTACTGAAGCTTTCTTT. This codes for CASSQGQGVTEAFF.